This T cell receptor beta chain comes out of a study of cytomegalovirus exposure and HLA in healthy donors. Vbeta (60) and Jbeta (13) primers were used in the PCR. Here immunoSEQ multiplex PCR was the method, and the copy in TCRdb shows in-frame clones only, minus some. The data show approximately 160,000 clones, 80% seen once. Deletions cut 1 base from V and 10 bases from J, with 10 bases between. Per germline, CDR1 DFQATT and CDR2 SNEGSKA (reference sequence). This CDR3 is built from 11 residues. The study, taken as a whole, reports: The study flagged approximately 180 TCR beta chains as cytomegalovirus-associated. One variant, a missense change in DCLRE1C, was linked in a later analysis to TCR beta V- and J-gene trimming. Being productive about 87% or about 30% of the time was typical of most TCR beta V segments in an earlier analysis. Most likely, a cluster of highly shared sequence variants arose as a sequencing artifact.

As to this clone: No antigen is known for it.

The gene calls are TRBV20-1 and TRBJ1-1; D not certain. Sequencing was done on a sample of PBMCs. The clonotype was recovered from a woman between 45 and 65 years old in good health and CMV-seropositive. The CDR3 sequence is CSARVTEGAFF. The CDR3, as DNA: TGCAGTGCTAGAGTAACAGAAGGAGCTTTCTTT.